This passage covers 22 T cell receptor beta chains from one sample sequenced in a study of blood T cell repertoires in COVID-19. Libraries were prepared by immunoSEQ multiplex PCR; TCRdb keeps only in-frame clonotypes and omits some of them. The table lists about 140,000 clones, nearly 80% of them singletons. The sequenced sample was PBMCs or T cells enriched from blood (not recorded which). The receptors come from a woman aged 50 to 60 who had recovered from COVID-19.

The rearrangement links TRBV6-1 to TRBJ2-7; TRBD2 aligns across 9 bases. The CDR3 is 17 amino acids. Germline lookup yields CDR1 MNHNS and CDR2 SASEGT. J lost 0 bases, V lost 4 bases, and 10 bases had no gene match. CDR3 DNA: TGTGCCAGCAGTGGTGGGAGTAGCGGGGGTATCTCCTACGAGCAGTACTTC. It specifies CASSGGSSGGISYEQYF.

This clone showed up just a few times. V is TRBV4-1 and J is TRBJ1-4; the D is unclear. V was shortened by 4 bases and J by 3 bases, with 15 bases between the two germline ends. The germline gives CDR1 MGHRA, CDR2 YSYEKL. The CDR3 has 16 residues. The CDR3 DNA reads as TGCGCCAGCAGCCCTCTAGAGGGCAGATCTAATGAAAAACTGTTTTTT. As protein: CASSPLEGRSNEKLFF.

The rearrangement uses TRBV27 and TRBJ1-5, with a possible D match to TRBD1 (6 bases). Trimming pared 2 bases from V and 5 bases from J, leaving 10 bases between. The CDR3 totals 14 residues. Germline V CDR1 and CDR2: MNHEY, SMNVEV (reference sequence). CDR3 loop: CASSLKDSYQPQHF. As DNA, the CDR3 is TGTGCCAGCAGTTTAAAGGACAGTTATCAGCCCCAGCATTTT.

This rearrangement joins TRBV7-9 to TRBJ1-2; 7 bases fit TRBD1. The CDR3 contains 13 residues. The V segment lost 5 bases and the J segment 8 bases; nucleotides outside the gene matches: 8. Germline CDR1 is SEHNR and CDR2 is FQNEAQ (reference sequence). The CDR3: CASSLEGARGYTF. The CDR3 DNA is TGTGCCAGCAGCCTAGAGGGGGCGCGCGGCTACACCTTC.

The rearrangement uses TRBV10-2 and TRBJ2-5, with 7 positions matching TRBD2. V shed 5 bases and J 4 bases; nucleotides not matched to a gene: 7. Germline CDR1 is WSHSY and CDR2 is SAAADI. The CDR3 sequence is 14 residues long. The CDR3 loop reads CASSTSGGVETQYF. In DNA, the CDR3 is TGCGCCAGCAGTACCTCGGGGGGAGTAGAGACCCAGTACTTC.

As for this clone: This same CDR3 is encoded by further DNA sequences in the sample. V usage is TRBV28 and J usage is TRBJ1-2; maybe TRBD1 (6 bases). The CDR3 has 14 residues. Trimming took 5 bases from V and 0 from J, leaving 10 bases between them. Germline assignment: CDR1 MDHEN and CDR2 SYDVKM. This CDR3 is CASSKQGANYGYTF. The CDR3 DNA reads as TGTGCCAGCAGTAAACAGGGAGCTAACTATGGCTACACCTTC.

The chain employs TRBV7-9 and TRBJ2-6, with D possibly TRBD1 on 6 matching bases. Germline values: CDR1 SEHNR, CDR2 FQNEAQ (reference sequence). The CDR3 runs to 14 residues. Trimming stripped 5 bases from V and 3 bases from J, with 8 bases between. As DNA, the CDR3 is TGTGCCAGCAGCACAGGGAGTGGGGCCAACGTCCTGACTTTC. Amino acids: CASSTGSGANVLTF.

This clone was counted a few times. The rearrangement joins TRBV19 to TRBJ1-4; 10 bases agree with TRBD1. Trimming took 5 bases from V and 7 from J; bases not matched to a gene: 7. The CDR3 is 15 residues long. CDR1 and CDR2 from the germline V gene are LNHDA and SQIVND (reference sequence). CDR3 loop: CASSAGTGEVEKLFF. CDR3 nucleotides: TGTGCCAGTAGTGCCGGGACAGGGGAAGTTGAAAAACTGTTTTTT.

The chain carries TRBV19 and TRBJ2-1; 9 positions match TRBD1. V was clipped by 5 bases and J by 1 base; unmatched bases: 3. The CDR3 spans 15 residues. The V gene's germline CDR1 is LNHDA and CDR2 SQIVND (reference sequence). This CDR3 reads CASSPGTGSYNEQFF. The DNA of the CDR3 is TGTGCCAGTAGTCCAGGGACAGGGTCCTACAATGAGCAGTTCTTC.

This sequence joins TRBV3-1 (or the pseudogene TRBV3-2) and TRBJ2-5, with TRBD1 matching 8 bases. CDR3 length: 16 amino acids. Germline lookup yields CDR1 LGHDT and CDR2 YNNKEL (reference sequence). V dropped 1 base and J dropped 2; count of bases not matched to a gene: 6. CDR3 sequence: CASSQGRTGRQETQYF. The CDR3 DNA reads TGTGCCAGCAGCCAAGGGCGGACAGGGCGTCAAGAGACCCAGTACTTC.

The gene calls are TRBV4-1 and TRBJ1-1; D gene unclear. There are 14 residues in the CDR3. The germline V and J ends were trimmed by 4 bases and 5 bases, with 14 bases remaining between them. CDR1 is MGHRA and CDR2 is YSYEKL in the germline V gene. In nucleotides, the CDR3 is TGCGCCAGCAGCCCCCAGCTAAGGAGTACTGAAGCTTTCTTT. This sequence encodes CASSPQLRSTEAFF.

This chain joins TRBV5-6 and TRBJ2-3; the match to TRBD2 covers 8 bases. The CDR3 is 13 residues long. Germline V lookup: CDR1 SGHDT, CDR2 YYEEEE. Here the CDR3 reads CASYRGGSDTQYF. For the CDR3, the DNA is TGTGCGAGCTACCGGGGGGGCTCAGATACGCAGTATTTT.

V and J are TRBV5-1 and TRBJ2-1; 14 positions agree with TRBD2. Germline-derived CDR1 and CDR2 are SGHRS and YFSETQ. The trim removed 4 bases at V and 9 bases at J, leaving 6 bases unmatched. This CDR3 has 15 amino acids. CDR3 sequence: CASSEGLAGVPEQFF. The CDR3 coding sequence is TGCGCCAGCAGCGAGGGACTAGCGGGAGTCCCTGAGCAGTTCTTC.

CDR3 protein: CASSSPPAGGWDTQYF. DNA for the CDR3: TGTGCCAGCAGCTCCCCCCCAGCGGGGGGGTGGGATACGCAGTATTTT. The V call is TRBV7-6, the J call TRBJ2-3; TRBD2 agrees at 10 bases. The germline V gene has CDR1 SGHVS and CDR2 FNYEAQ. This CDR3 has 16 residues. V was clipped by 4 bases and J by 6 bases; unmatched bases: 10.

This sequence joins TRBV9 and TRBJ2-3; 7 nucleotides agree with TRBD2. Germline CDR1 is SGDLS and CDR2 is YYNGEE. V trimming: 3 bases; J trimming: 1 base; junction bases outside the gene matches: 5. The CDR3 loop spans 15 amino acids. The chain's CDR3 is CASSARLAGTDTQYF. DNA of the CDR3: TGTGCCAGCAGCGCAAGACTAGCAGGCACAGATACGCAGTATTTT.

Written as DNA, the CDR3 is TGTGCCAGCAGCCCCCAAGGACAGCCTAACACTGAAGCTTTCTTT. Encoded protein: CASSPQGQPNTEAFF. The genes are TRBV5-4 and TRBJ1-1; tentative D call: TRBD1 (6 bases). The germline V and J ends were trimmed by 4 bases and 2 bases, with 15 bases remaining between them. The germline V gene has CDR1 SGHNT and CDR2 YYREEE (reference sequence). This CDR3 comprises 15 residues.

The chain combines TRBV5-1 with TRBJ2-3; the match to TRBD2 covers 15 bases. The CDR3 is made up of 18 amino acids. J lost 2 bases, V lost 4 bases, and 8 bases had no gene match. Germline V CDR1 and CDR2: SGHRS, YFSETQ. The CDR3: CASSLGLAGGYNTDTQYF. The CDR3 coding sequence is TGCGCCAGCAGCCTTGGACTAGCGGGGGGGTATAACACAGATACGCAGTATTTT.

This chain connects TRBV5-1 to TRBJ2-3, with 7 bases fitting TRBD2. Germline CDR1 SGHRS, CDR2 YFSETQ. This CDR3 has 19 amino acids. V trimming: 2 bases; J trimming: 3 bases; junction bases outside the gene matches: 18. CDR3: CASSFLASPATSITDTQYF. The CDR3 DNA sequence: TGCGCCAGCAGCTTTCTCGCGAGTCCTGCGACTAGCATTACAGATACGCAGTATTTT.

CDR3 nucleotides: TGCAGCGTCGGGGACTCTACTAAGAATCAGCCCCAGCATTTT. It yields the protein CSVGDSTKNQPQHF. J is TRBJ1-5 and V is TRBV29-1; perhaps TRBD1 as D (5 bases). Trimming left V 6 bases short and J 4 bases short, with 16 bases between. CDR3 length: 14 amino acids. Germline lookup yields CDR1 SQVTM and CDR2 ANQGSEA.

Only one count was recorded for this clone. The chain is built from TRBV28 and TRBJ1-6, with a possible D match to TRBD1 (6 bases). Germline V gene lookup returns CDR1 MDHEN and CDR2 SYDVKM. This CDR3 contains 15 residues. The V end was cut by 3 bases, the J end by 8 bases, with 14 bases between. The CDR3 here is CASSFYGQSDSPLHF. DNA of the CDR3: TGTGCCAGCAGTTTTTACGGACAGTCGGATTCACCCCTCCACTTT.

This chain uses TRBV19 with TRBJ2-2, with TRBD1 as a possible D gene (5 bases). Deletions cut 4 bases from V and 4 bases from J, with 19 bases between. The CDR3 length is 17 residues. In germline, CDR1 is LNHDA, CDR2 SQIVND (reference sequence). The CDR3 loop is CASSNPRGRGSTGELFF. CDR3 DNA: TGTGCCAGTAGTAACCCTCGAGGTAGGGGATCCACCGGGGAGCTGTTTTTT.

This clone was observed a few times. The chain couples TRBV6-5 to TRBJ2-7; no clear D gene. In germline, CDR1 is MNHEY, CDR2 SVGAGI. The length of the CDR3 is 13 residues. V shed 0 bases and J shed 1 base, with 4 bases lying between them. The CDR3 region has the DNA TGTGCCAGCAGTTACTCCAGTTCCTACGAGCAGTACTTC. Translation: CASSYSSSYEQYF.